This T cell receptor beta chain is from a study of blood T cell repertoires in COVID-19. Per the original data handling: Amplified reference gene primers provided the basis for estimating nucleated cell counts. Clones were read by immunoSEQ multiplex PCR, and TCRdb kept only the in-frame ones, dropping some. V and J calls and clone size come straight from that table; D and trimming were deduced from the DNA. The data contain about 44,000 clones, about nine tenths of them singletons. Per the germline V gene, CDR1 is LGHDT and CDR2 is YNNKEL (reference sequence). The CDR3 length is 15 residues. The V and J ends lost 0 bases and 6 bases, in that order; junction bases with no gene match: 7.

The sequence was obtained from a man between 70 and 80 years old with active COVID-19. The rearrangement joins TRBV3-1 (or the pseudogene TRBV3-2) to TRBJ1-2; 7 nucleotides align to TRBD1. The sequenced material came from peripheral blood. The DNA of the CDR3 is TGTGCCAGCAGCCAAGACCCGACAGGGCCTAATGGCTACACCTTC. It encodes CASSQDPTGPNGYTF.